These 21 T cell receptor beta chains came from one sample sequenced in a study of shared clonotypes between healthy human individuals. The protocol was immunoSEQ multiplex PCR, while the TCRdb copy is restricted to in-frame clones and leaves out a portion. This table holds roughly 590,000 clones, around 95% found once. Positive CCR7 selection of CD45RO-negative cells yielded the naive CD8 cells, and terminally differentiated effector memory CD45RA+ cells were excluded. The specimen sequenced was naive CD8+ T cells sorted from blood. The receptors shown here come from a woman in her twenties or thirties in good health.

V usage is TRBV29-1 and J usage is TRBJ1-2; D not resolved. Looked up from germline, CDR1 is SQVTM and CDR2 is ANQGSEA. This CDR3 contains 14 residues. V shed 6 bases and J shed 7 bases, with 21 bases lying between them. The CDR3 spells CSVVGIPMSAGYTF. CDR3 sequence (DNA): TGCAGCGTGGTTGGGATACCAATGTCGGCTGGCTACACCTTC.

This chain links TRBV28 with TRBJ1-1; D uncertain. CDR3 length: 14 residues. The germline V and J ends were trimmed by 3 bases and 1 base, with 9 bases remaining between them. Germline V gene sequence: CDR1 MDHEN, CDR2 SYDVKM. The DNA for the CDR3 is TGTGCCAGCAGTTTTGCCAGATGGAACACTGAAGCTTTCTTT. Translating it yields CASSFARWNTEAFF.

The rearrangement joins TRBV19 to TRBJ1-1, with D possibly being TRBD1 (5 bases). Trimming cost V 6 bases and J 7 bases, with 21 bases left between them. This CDR3 region has 15 residues. Germline loops: CDR1 LNHDA, CDR2 SQIVND (reference sequence). CDR3 in DNA: TGTGCCAGTAGACCCGGGGCGATTTCCAATGGTGAAGCTTTCTTT. This gives the protein CASRPGAISNGEAFF.

The chain uses TRBV2 and TRBJ2-7; D might be TRBD1 or TRBD2, each matching 6 bases. Per the germline V gene, CDR1 is SNHLY and CDR2 is FYNNEI. Deletions cut 0 bases from V and 6 bases from J, with 12 bases between. This CDR3 has 14 residues. The DNA for the CDR3 is TGTGCCAGCAGTGAAGCGGGGGGCTTTTTCGAGCAGTACTTC. Protein: CASSEAGGFFEQYF.

This rearrangement joins TRBV10-2 to TRBJ1-1, with D possibly being TRBD1 (6 bases). Germline V gives CDR1 WSHSY, CDR2 SAAADI. The ends were cut back, 6 bases at V and 0 bases at J, with 11 bases in the middle. CDR3 size: 14 residues. CDR3 sequence: CASRKGGMNTEAFF. The CDR3 DNA reads as TGCGCCAGCAGGAAGGGGGGGATGAACACTGAAGCTTTCTTT.

This clone was seen just once. The same CDR3 arises from other DNA sequences in this sample as well. The chain links TRBV7-9 to TRBJ2-7; D remains unclear. V was pared by 0 bases and J by 2 bases, with 5 bases between. CDR3 length: 13 amino acids. CDR1 is SEHNR and CDR2 is FQNEAQ in the germline V gene (reference sequence). In DNA, the CDR3 is TGTGCCAGCAGCTTAGCAGGGACCTACGAGCAGTACTTC. It encodes CASSLAGTYEQYF.

The chain's CDR3 is CASRENSGNTIYF. The CDR3 DNA follows: TGTGCCAGTAGGGAAAACTCTGGAAACACCATATATTTT. The chain couples TRBV28 to TRBJ1-3; unclear D gene. CDR3 length equals 13 residues. The germline V gene encodes CDR1 MDHEN and CDR2 SYDVKM. The ends were cut back, 9 bases at V and 0 bases at J, with 9 bases in the middle.

The gene calls are TRBV19 and TRBJ2-1; TRBD2 aligns across 9 bases. The V gene's germline CDR1 is LNHDA and CDR2 SQIVND (reference sequence). J lost 6 bases, V lost 5 bases, and 5 bases had no gene match. The CDR3 loop spans 14 amino acids. The CDR3 nucleotides are TGTGCCAGTAGTCCGGGACTAGCTCGCAATGAGCAGTTCTTC. Translated: CASSPGLARNEQFF.

The chain couples TRBV15 to TRBJ2-3, with a tentative D call TRBD1 (6 bases). V was pared by 4 bases and J by 9 bases, with 17 bases between. The CDR3 sequence is 14 residues long. CDR1 and CDR2 (germline): LNHNV, YYDKDF (reference sequence). The CDR3 here is CATSTDRNHRTQYF. CDR3 sequence (DNA): TGTGCCACCAGCACTGACAGGAACCACAGGACGCAGTATTTT.

This chain joins TRBV5-1 and TRBJ2-7, with D maybe TRBD1 (6 bases). CDR1 and CDR2 (germline): SGHRS, YFSETQ. The V end lost 4 bases, the J end lost 7 bases, and 21 bases lay between the germline ends. CDR3 length: 15 residues. CDR3 bases: TGCGCCAGCAGCCCGGTGGGGGCTCCACTTAGAGAGCAGTACTTC. Encoded protein: CASSPVGAPLREQYF.

The chain carries TRBV6-6 and TRBJ2-7, with D perhaps TRBD1 (6 bases). The germline V gene encodes CDR1 MNHNY and CDR2 SVGAGI (reference sequence). This CDR3 has 15 residues. The V end was cut by 0 bases, the J end by 1 base, with 10 bases between. The CDR3 region is CASSYSTGQSYEQYF. CDR3 sequence (DNA): TGTGCCAGCAGTTACTCGACAGGACAGTCCTACGAGCAGTACTTC.

J is TRBJ2-1 and V is TRBV9; D is tentatively TRBD1 or TRBD2 (5 bases each). Germline values: CDR1 SGDLS, CDR2 YYNGEE. This CDR3 spans 15 amino acids. The V end was cut by 0 bases, the J end by 7 bases, with 14 bases between. CDR3 residues: CASSVATGTLNEQFF. Written as DNA, the CDR3 is TGTGCCAGCAGCGTAGCTACTGGGACGTTAAATGAGCAGTTCTTC.

The gene calls are TRBV4-2 and TRBJ2-1; D call uncertain. The V gene lost 8 bases and the J gene lost 15 bases, with 11 bases spanning the gap. Looked up from germline, CDR1 is LGHNA and CDR2 is YNFKEQ. The CDR3 sequence is 9 residues long. Here the CDR3 DNA reads TGTGCCAGCCCAAGTATTCTGTTCTTC. Protein sequence: CASPSILFF.

The V and J genes are TRBV5-5 and TRBJ2-1, with D perhaps TRBD2 (5 bases). The CDR3 runs to 13 residues. The germline V and J ends were trimmed by 1 base and 9 bases, with 11 bases remaining between them. Germline V gene lookup returns CDR1 SGHKS and CDR2 YYEKEE (reference sequence). CDR3 residues: CASSLTSPAEQFF. CDR3 in DNA: TGTGCCAGCAGCTTGACTAGTCCGGCTGAGCAGTTCTTC. The full variable domain, rest sourced from reference TRBV5-5 and TRBJ2-1, is DAGVTQSPTHLIKTRGQQVTLRCSPISGHKSVSWYQQVLGQGPQFIFQYYEKEERGRGNFPDRFSARQFPNYSSELNVNALLLGDSALYLCASSLTSPAEQFFGPGTRLTVL.

This clone was detected once. The V gene is TRBV7-6, the J gene TRBJ2-7; the D is unclear. Deletions cut 1 base from V and 2 bases from J, with 18 bases between. The germline V gene encodes CDR1 SGHVS and CDR2 FNYEAQ. This CDR3 is 17 amino acids long. CDR3 DNA sequence: TGTGCCAGCAGCTTAGAGGAAGAACAGCCAACTCCCTACGAGCAGTACTTC. Translating gives CASSLEEEQPTPYEQYF.

V and J are TRBV7-2 and TRBJ2-5; D ambiguous. The DNA end favors TRBJ2-7, so the J call may be wrong. There are 12 residues in the CDR3. The V gene's germline CDR1 is SGHTA and CDR2 FQGNSA. The CDR3 sequence is CASSLPGYEQYF. The CDR3, as DNA: TGTGCCAGCAGCTTACCGGGCTACGAGCAGTACTTC.

The gene calls are TRBV19 and TRBJ2-1; no definite D call. The V end lost 8 bases, the J end lost 0 bases, and 14 bases lay between the germline ends. This CDR3 spans 15 amino acids. CDR1 is LNHDA, CDR2 SQIVND, per germline (reference sequence). CDR3 in amino acids: CASATSLSSYNEQFF. For the CDR3, the DNA is TGTGCCAGTGCCACCAGCCTCTCCTCCTACAATGAGCAGTTCTTC.

The rearrangement links TRBV6-1 to TRBJ2-7, with TRBD2 matching over 11 bases. Looked up from germline, CDR1 is MNHNS and CDR2 is SASEGT. V trimming: 6 bases; J trimming: 4 bases; junction bases outside the gene matches: 5. The CDR3 covers 14 residues. CDR3 DNA sequence: TGTGCCAGCAGGGGACTAGCGGCGCGTTACGAGCAGTACTTC. This encodes CASRGLAARYEQYF.

On this clone itself: The sample contains more than one DNA sequence encoding this CDR3. V is TRBV27 and J is TRBJ2-7; D gene uncertain. The CDR3 length is 13 residues. The germline gives CDR1 MNHEY, CDR2 SMNVEV (reference sequence). V shed 5 bases and J shed 3 bases, with 11 bases lying between them. DNA of the CDR3: TGTGCCAGCAGTCCTGGTGGGTACTACGAGCAGTACTTC. Translating gives CASSPGGYYEQYF.

The V call is TRBV27, the J call TRBJ1-5; D not resolved. CDR1 MNHEY and CDR2 SMNVEV come from the germline V gene (reference sequence). The ends were cut back, 3 bases at V and 2 bases at J, with 5 bases in the middle. The CDR3 length is 13 residues. The chain's CDR3 is CASSLARNQPQHF. The CDR3 nucleotides read TGTGCCAGCAGTTTGGCCCGCAATCAGCCCCAGCATTTT.

The chain recombines TRBV7-9 with TRBJ1-4; D remains unclear. Trimming removed 7 bases at V and 8 bases at J, with 14 bases between. The CDR3 is 13 residues long. CDR1 and CDR2 from the germline V gene are SEHNR and FQNEAQ (reference sequence). CDR3 residues: CASMKRGEEKLFF. The CDR3 DNA reads as TGTGCCAGCATGAAACGGGGTGAAGAAAAACTGTTTTTT. The whole variable domain, filled in from reference TRBV7-9 and TRBJ1-4, reads DTGVSQNPRHKITKRGQNVTFRCDPISEHNRLYWYRQTLGQGPEFLTYFQNEAQLEKSRLLSDRFSAERPKGSFSTLEIQRTEQGDSAMYLCASMKRGEEKLFFGSGTQLSVL.